These 9 T cell receptor beta chains were sequenced from one sample in a study of Graves' ophthalmopathy and Graves' hyperthyroidism. Amplified TCR beta CDR3 regions were obtained using RNA transcripts as template. HTBI-primed RT-PCR formed the first round, and a multiplex PCR formed the second. TCRdb passed the multiplex PCR reads through MiXCR, listing each CDR3 protein once. The table has around 600,000 distinct CDR3 sequences, roughly 41% seen once; the top ten hold roughly 3%. Specimen: peripheral blood. The receptors originated from an adult man with Graves' ophthalmopathy.

There are many counts of this clonotype. This sequence joins TRBV7-6 and TRBJ2-2, with unresolved D. V lost 4 bases to trimming and J lost 7 bases, with 10 bases between them. The germline gives CDR1 SGHVS, CDR2 FNYEAQ. The CDR3 has 13 amino acids. The CDR3 region is CASSSQKVGELFF. The CDR3 DNA sequence: TGTGCCAGCAGCTCGCAAAAAGTCGGGGAGCTGTTTTTT. The full variable domain, rest sourced from reference TRBV7-6 and TRBJ2-2, is GAGVSQSPRYKVTKRGQDVALRCDPISGHVSLYWYRQALGQGPEFLTYFNYEAQQDKSGLPNDRFSAERPEGSISTLTIQRTEQRDSAMYRCASSSQKVGELFFGEGSRLTVL.

This chain uses TRBV15 with TRBJ2-6, with a possible D match to TRBD1 (5 bases). Germline CDR1 reads LNHNV; CDR2 reads YYDKDF (reference sequence). The CDR3 has 17 amino acids. The V and J ends lost 5 bases and 4 bases respectively, with 18 bases between them. The CDR3 coding sequence is TGTGCCACCAGCGAGACGACAGCTTCTCGAGGGGCCAACGTCCTGACTTTC. Translated, it gives CATSETTASRGANVLTF.

This clonotype occurred many times. V is TRBV6-2 or TRBV6-3 and J is TRBJ1-5; 8 bases agree with TRBD1. V was clipped by 5 bases and J by 6 bases; unmatched bases: 9. Germline lookup yields CDR1 MNHEY and CDR2 SVGEGT. CDR3 length: 15 residues. The CDR3 coding sequence is TGTGCCAGCAGTACACAGGACAGGGAAGCTCAGCCCCAGCATTTT. Translating gives CASSTQDREAQPQHF.

This rearrangement joins TRBV2 to TRBJ1-6; 9 nucleotides agree with TRBD1. Germline V gene sequence: CDR1 SNHLY, CDR2 FYNNEI. Unmatched junction bases numbered 7, after V lost 11 bases and J lost 8 bases. This CDR3 contains 13 residues. DNA of the CDR3: TGTGCCGTAAGCCGGGACAGGGATTCACCCCTCCACTTT. Protein product: CAVSRDRDSPLHF.

This clonotype was detected ten times or more. The rearrangement uses TRBV19 and TRBJ1-1, with D unclear. CDR1 LNHDA and CDR2 SQIVND come from the germline V gene (reference sequence). The CDR3 is 14 amino acids. V gave up 6 bases and J gave up 4 bases, with 15 bases separating them. The CDR3 nucleotides are TGTGCCAGTAGCACAACTTATGAACGCACTGAAGCTTTCTTT. Its protein product is CASSTTYERTEAFF.

The chain uses TRBV15 and TRBJ1-4; 8 nucleotides match TRBD1. Germline loops: CDR1 LNHNV, CDR2 YYDKDF (reference sequence). V lost 4 bases to trimming and J lost 12 bases; unmatched junction nucleotides: 1. This CDR3 has 11 residues. The CDR3 sequence: CATSKDRELFF. The CDR3 region has the DNA TGTGCCACCAGCAAGGACAGGGAACTGTTTTTT.

This rearrangement joins TRBV5-1 to TRBJ2-2; 10 bases match TRBD2. The CDR3 runs 16 residues. After removal of 1 base from V and 4 bases from J, the junction contained 4 bases not matched to a gene. Germline CDR1 and CDR2: SGHRS and YFSETQ. This CDR3 reads CASSLSSGGPTGELFF. The CDR3 DNA sequence: TGCGCCAGCAGCTTGTCTAGCGGGGGACCCACCGGGGAGCTGTTTTTT.

The gene calls are TRBV7-8 and TRBJ2-7, with 12 bases matching TRBD1. This CDR3 is 21 amino acids long. Trimming at V came to 1 base and at J to 2 bases, leaving 18 bases not matched to a gene. Germline V gene sequence: CDR1 SGHVS, CDR2 FQNEAQ. The CDR3 is CASSLVVRAGTGGFGTYEQYF. The CDR3 bases are TGTGCCAGCAGCTTAGTCGTCCGTGCAGGGACAGGGGGCTTCGGAACCTACGAGCAGTACTTC.

The rearrangement links TRBV19 to TRBJ1-1, with 7 bases matching TRBD1. The ends lost 5 bases at V and 4 bases at J; junction bases unmatched: 7. The CDR3 spans 14 residues. Germline-derived CDR1 and CDR2 are LNHDA and SQIVND (reference sequence). The CDR3 protein is CASSVTRGRTEAFF. DNA for the CDR3: TGTGCCAGTAGTGTTACGAGGGGGCGCACTGAAGCTTTCTTT.